These T cell receptor beta chains were read from a single sample in a study of blood T cell repertoires in COVID-19. Here immunoSEQ multiplex PCR was the method, and the copy in TCRdb shows in-frame clones only, minus some. The sample consists of 180,000 or so clones, about 90% of them appearing once. Material for sequencing was peripheral blood. Source of these receptors: a man in his forties or fifties with active or convalescent COVID-19. The conserved cysteine and the conserved F or W are not part of the CDR3 here. The order of the fields is V gene, J gene, CDR3 protein.

TRBV5-6	TRBJ1-5	ASSLYAQLDQPQH
TRBV7-8	TRBJ2-3	ASSPAGRVRDTQY
TRBV30	TRBJ1-3	ALTRGSGNTIY
TRBV6-6	TRBJ1-1	ASNGRVGTEAF
TRBV11-2	TRBJ2-3	ASSYTGGKGDTQY
TRBV6-5	TRBJ1-2	ASRTGVSNYGYT
TRBV5-1	TRBJ1-2	ASSVAYSGDYGYT
TRBV9	TRBJ2-3	ASSVQGAPSTDTQY
TRBV6-5	TRBJ1-1	ASTRSRADTEAF
TRBV7-8	TRBJ1-6	ASSPPLTGPLH
TRBV4-1	TRBJ2-5	ASSQVWAPQQETQY
TRBV18	TRBJ1-4	ASQYGTGEKLF
TRBV27	TRBJ2-1	ASTDPGQGFGEQF
TRBV3-1/TRBV3-2	TRBJ2-6	ASSLPFSGANVLT
TRBV7-3	TRBJ2-1	ASSLDNYNEQF
TRBV12-3/TRBV12-4	TRBJ1-2	ASSLGTGSGYT
TRBV4-3	TRBJ2-3	ASSQDPGGAIKITDTQY
TRBV29-1	TRBJ2-2	SVRGSNTGELF
TRBV21-1	TRBJ2-3	ASSLTSGGATDTQY
TRBV19	TRBJ1-5	ASSIDSGSPYSNQPQH
TRBV11-2	TRBJ2-3	ASSLGTKTDTQY
TRBV5-1	TRBJ2-3	ASSSGTGADTQY
TRBV6-2/TRBV6-3	TRBJ2-7	ASSYPGTAPQQY
TRBV3-1/TRBV3-2	TRBJ2-3	ASSQVASGGPTDTQY
TRBV5-1	TRBJ1-1	ASSLGGGMNTEAF
TRBV5-5	TRBJ2-1	ASSWGQGAYNEQF
TRBV9	TRBJ1-2	ASSSLTGGPGYGYT
TRBV29-1	TRBJ2-5	SVQRETQY
TRBV29-1	TRBJ1-2	SVTGQGGYT
TRBV29-1	TRBJ1-2	SVADRNYT
TRBV7-9	TRBJ1-1	ASSYWSFEAF
TRBV30	TRBJ1-4	AWSGRGSTNEKLF
TRBV27	TRBJ1-5	ASSDREGQTQH
TRBV30	TRBJ2-5	AWDRGQETQY
TRBV4-1	TRBJ1-1	ASSQAGTEAF
TRBV6-5	TRBJ2-5	ASSRTREETQY
TRBV19	TRBJ2-5	ASSPGQETQY
TRBV25-1	TRBJ1-2	ASSERTGGRYGYT
TRBV2	TRBJ1-2	ASSERDTLSGYT
TRBV27	TRBJ2-5	ASSLYRGREETQY
TRBV19	TRBJ1-5	ASSTDPGGNQPQH
TRBV6-1	TRBJ1-5	ASGERQPQH
TRBV6-5	TRBJ1-2	ASSLGAPYGYT
TRBV12-3/TRBV12-4	TRBJ2-7	ASSFRGSYEQY
TRBV7-2	TRBJ2-7	ASSLNGRQGFYEQY
TRBV4-2	TRBJ1-6	ASSQDNRENSPLH
TRBV7-8	TRBJ2-1	ASSKPGAGGPYNEQF
TRBV28	TRBJ2-5	ASSWEGGQETQY